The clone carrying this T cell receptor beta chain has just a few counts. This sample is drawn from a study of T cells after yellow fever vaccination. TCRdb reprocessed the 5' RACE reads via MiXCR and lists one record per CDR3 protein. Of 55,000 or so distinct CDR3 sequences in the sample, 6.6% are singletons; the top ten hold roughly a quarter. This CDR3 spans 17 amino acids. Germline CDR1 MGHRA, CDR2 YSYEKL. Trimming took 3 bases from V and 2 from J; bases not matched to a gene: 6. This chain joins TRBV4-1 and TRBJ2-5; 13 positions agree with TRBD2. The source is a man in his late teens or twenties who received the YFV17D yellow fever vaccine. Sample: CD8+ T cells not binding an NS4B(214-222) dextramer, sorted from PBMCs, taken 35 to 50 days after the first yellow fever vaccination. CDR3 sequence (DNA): TGCGCCAGCAGCCACCGACTAGCGGGGGGTGGGCAAGAGACCCAGTACTTC. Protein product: CASSHRLAGGGQETQYF.